This T cell receptor beta chain was obtained from a study of T cell responses to AZD1222 COVID-19 vaccine. The germline V gene has CDR1 MNHEY and CDR2 SMNVEV (reference sequence). V lost 2 bases and J 3 bases, leaving 14 bases between the germline ends. There are 15 residues in the CDR3. Study results and caveats: Every sample of the repertoires postdated the peak T cell response.

This table comes from immunoSEQ multiplex PCR, and its TCRdb copy is limited to in-frame clones, with some not included. This table holds 150,000 to 200,000 clones, 94% found once. As concerns this clone: Its matching antigen is unknown.

The receptor was derived from an adult in good health. This specimen consisted of peripheral blood, obtained on day 0 of AZD1222 vaccination. The chain joins TRBV27 to TRBJ2-7; no definite D call. The CDR3 here is CASSLTGFGIYEQYF. DNA of the CDR3: TGTGCCAGCAGTTTAACCGGGTTCGGCATCTACGAGCAGTACTTC.